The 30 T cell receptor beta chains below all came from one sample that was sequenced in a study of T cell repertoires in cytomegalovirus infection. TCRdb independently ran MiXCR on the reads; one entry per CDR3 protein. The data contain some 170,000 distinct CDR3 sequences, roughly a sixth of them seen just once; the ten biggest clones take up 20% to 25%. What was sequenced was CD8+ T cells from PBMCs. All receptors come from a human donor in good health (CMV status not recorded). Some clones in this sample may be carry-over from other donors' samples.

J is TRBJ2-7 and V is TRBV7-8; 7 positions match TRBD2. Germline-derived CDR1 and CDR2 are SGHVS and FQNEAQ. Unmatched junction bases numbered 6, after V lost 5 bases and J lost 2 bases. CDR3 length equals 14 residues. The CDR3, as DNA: TGTGCCAGCAGCACAAGGGAGGGGACCTACGAGCAGTACTTC. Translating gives CASSTREGTYEQYF. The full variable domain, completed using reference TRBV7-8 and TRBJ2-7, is GAGVSQSPRYKVAKRGQDVALRCDPISGHVSLFWYQQALGQGPEFLTYFQNEAQLDKSGLPSDRFFAERPEGSVSTLKIQRTQQEDSAVYLCASSTREGTYEQYFGPGTRLTVT.

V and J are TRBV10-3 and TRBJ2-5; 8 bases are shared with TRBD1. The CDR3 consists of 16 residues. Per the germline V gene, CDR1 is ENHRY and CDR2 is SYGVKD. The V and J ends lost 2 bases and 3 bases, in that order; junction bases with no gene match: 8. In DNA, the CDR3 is TGTGCCATCAGTGAGGTTGAGACAGGGGAGAAAGAGACCCAGTACTTC. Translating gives CAISEVETGEKETQYF.

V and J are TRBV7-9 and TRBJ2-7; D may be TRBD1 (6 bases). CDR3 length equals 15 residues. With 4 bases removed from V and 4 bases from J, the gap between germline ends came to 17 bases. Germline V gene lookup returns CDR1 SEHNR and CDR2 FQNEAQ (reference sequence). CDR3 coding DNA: TGTGCCAGCAGCTCACGACAGGCTCAGACTTACGAGCAGTACTTC. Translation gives CASSSRQAQTYEQYF.

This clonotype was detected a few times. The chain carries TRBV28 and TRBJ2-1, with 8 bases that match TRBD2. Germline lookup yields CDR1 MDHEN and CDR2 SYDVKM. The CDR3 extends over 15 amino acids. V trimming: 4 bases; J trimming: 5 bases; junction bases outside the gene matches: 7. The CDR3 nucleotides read TGTGCCAGCAGTTCCGGGACTAGTAAAAACAATGAGCAGTTCTTC. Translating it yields CASSSGTSKNNEQFF.

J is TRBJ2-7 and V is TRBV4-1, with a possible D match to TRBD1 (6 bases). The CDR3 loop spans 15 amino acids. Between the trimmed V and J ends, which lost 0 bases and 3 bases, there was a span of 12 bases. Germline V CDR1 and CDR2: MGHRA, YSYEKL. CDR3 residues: CASSQEDAGVYEQYF. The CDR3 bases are TGCGCCAGCAGCCAAGAGGACGCAGGGGTCTACGAGCAGTACTTC.

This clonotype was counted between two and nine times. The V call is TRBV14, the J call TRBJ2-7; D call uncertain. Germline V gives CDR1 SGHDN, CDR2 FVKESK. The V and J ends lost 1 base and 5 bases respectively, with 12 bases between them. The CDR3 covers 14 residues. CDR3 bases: TGTGCCAGCAGCCAAGTGGTTCAGGTTAACGAGCAGTACTTC. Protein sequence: CASSQVVQVNEQYF.

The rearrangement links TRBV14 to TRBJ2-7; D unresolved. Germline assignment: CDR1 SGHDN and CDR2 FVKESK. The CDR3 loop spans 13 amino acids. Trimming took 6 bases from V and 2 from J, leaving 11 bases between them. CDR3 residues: CASSPPRAYEQYF. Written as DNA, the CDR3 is TGTGCCAGCAGTCCCCCTAGGGCCTACGAGCAGTACTTC. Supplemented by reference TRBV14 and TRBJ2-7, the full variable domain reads EAGVTQFPSHSVIEKGQTVTLRCDPISGHDNLYWYRRVMGKEIKFLLHFVKESKQDESGMPNNRFLAERTGGTYSTLKVQPAELEDSGVYFCASSPPRAYEQYFGPGTRLTVT.

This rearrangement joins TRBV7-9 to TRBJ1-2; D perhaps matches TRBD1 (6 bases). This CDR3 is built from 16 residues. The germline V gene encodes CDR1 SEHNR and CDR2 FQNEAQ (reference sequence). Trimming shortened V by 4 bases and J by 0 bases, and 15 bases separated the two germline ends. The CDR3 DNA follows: TGTGCCAGCAGCTCCCCCTCAAGGACAGCTAACTATGGCTACACCTTC. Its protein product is CASSSPSRTANYGYTF.

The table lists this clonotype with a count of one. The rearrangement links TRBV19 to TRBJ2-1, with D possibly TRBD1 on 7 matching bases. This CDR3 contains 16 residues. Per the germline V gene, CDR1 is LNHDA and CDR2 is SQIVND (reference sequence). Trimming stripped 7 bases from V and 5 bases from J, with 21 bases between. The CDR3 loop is CASTLGGTERNNEQFF. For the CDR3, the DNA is TGTGCCAGTACCCTAGGGGGGACAGAGAGGAACAATGAGCAGTTCTTC.

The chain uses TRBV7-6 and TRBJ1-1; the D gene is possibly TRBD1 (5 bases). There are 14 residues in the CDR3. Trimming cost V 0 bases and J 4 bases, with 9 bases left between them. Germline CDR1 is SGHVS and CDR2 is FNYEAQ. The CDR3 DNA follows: TGTGCCAGCAGCTTAGCAGAGGGGATCACTGAAGCTTTCTTT. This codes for CASSLAEGITEAFF.

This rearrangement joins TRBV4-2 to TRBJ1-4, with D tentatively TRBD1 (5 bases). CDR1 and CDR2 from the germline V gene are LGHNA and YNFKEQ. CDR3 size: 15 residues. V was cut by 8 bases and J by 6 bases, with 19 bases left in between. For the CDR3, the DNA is TGTGCCAGCGCCGGCGGGGGAACGGAGGATGAAAAACTGTTTTTT. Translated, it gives CASAGGGTEDEKLFF.

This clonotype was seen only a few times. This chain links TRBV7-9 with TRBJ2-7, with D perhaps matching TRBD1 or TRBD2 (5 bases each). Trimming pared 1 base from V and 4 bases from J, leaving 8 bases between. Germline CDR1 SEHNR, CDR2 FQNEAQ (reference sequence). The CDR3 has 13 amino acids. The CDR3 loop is CASSLDWGYEQYF. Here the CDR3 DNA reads TGTGCCAGCAGCTTAGATTGGGGGTACGAGCAGTACTTC.

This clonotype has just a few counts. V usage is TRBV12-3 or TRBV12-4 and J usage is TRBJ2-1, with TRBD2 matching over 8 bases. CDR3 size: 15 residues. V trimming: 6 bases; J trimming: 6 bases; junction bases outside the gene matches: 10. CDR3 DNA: TGTGCCAGCAGCCAAGCGGGGGACATGGGCAATGAGCAGTTCTTC. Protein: CASSQAGDMGNEQFF.

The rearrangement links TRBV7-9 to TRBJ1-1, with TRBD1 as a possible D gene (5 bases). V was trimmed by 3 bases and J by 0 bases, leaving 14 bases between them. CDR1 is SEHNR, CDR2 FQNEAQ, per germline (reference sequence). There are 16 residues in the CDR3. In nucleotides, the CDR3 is TGTGCCAGCAGCTTCGAAAGGGACGGATTGAACACTGAAGCTTTCTTT. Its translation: CASSFERDGLNTEAFF. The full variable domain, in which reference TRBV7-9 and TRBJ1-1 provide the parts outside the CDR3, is DTGVSQNPRHKITKRGQNVTFRCDPISEHNRLYWYRQTLGQGPEFLTYFQNEAQLEKSRLLSDRFSAERPKGSFSTLEIQRTEQGDSAMYLCASSFERDGLNTEAFFGQGTRLTVV.

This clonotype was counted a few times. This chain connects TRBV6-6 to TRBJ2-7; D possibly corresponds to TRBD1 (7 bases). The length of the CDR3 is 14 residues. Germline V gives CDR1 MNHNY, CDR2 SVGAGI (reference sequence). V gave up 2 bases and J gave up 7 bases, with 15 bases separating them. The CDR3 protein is CASSYTSGGGEQYF. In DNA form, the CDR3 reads TGTGCCAGCAGTTACACCTCAGGGGGAGGAGAGCAGTACTTC.

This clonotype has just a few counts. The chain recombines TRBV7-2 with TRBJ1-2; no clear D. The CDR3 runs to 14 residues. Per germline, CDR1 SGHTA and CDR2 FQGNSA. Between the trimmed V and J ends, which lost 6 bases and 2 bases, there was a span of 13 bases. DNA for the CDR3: TGTGCCAGCAGAGGCGGGTCTTTAAACTATGGCTACACCTTC. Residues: CASRGGSLNYGYTF.

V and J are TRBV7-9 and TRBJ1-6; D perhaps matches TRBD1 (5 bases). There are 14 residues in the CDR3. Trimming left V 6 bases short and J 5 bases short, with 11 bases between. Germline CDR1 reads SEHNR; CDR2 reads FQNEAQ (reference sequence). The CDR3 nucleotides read TGTGCCAGCAGGATGACAGCTAATAATTCACCCCTCCACTTT. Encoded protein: CASRMTANNSPLHF.

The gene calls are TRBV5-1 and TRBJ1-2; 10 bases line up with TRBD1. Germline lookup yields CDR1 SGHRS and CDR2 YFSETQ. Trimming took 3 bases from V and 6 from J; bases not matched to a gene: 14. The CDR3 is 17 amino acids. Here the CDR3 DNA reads TGCGCCAGCAGCTCGCTACTCTCCGGGACAGGGGATGATGGCTACACCTTC. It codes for CASSSLLSGTGDDGYTF. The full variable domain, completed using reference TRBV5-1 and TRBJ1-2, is KAGVTQTPRYLIKTRGQQVTLSCSPISGHRSVSWYQQTPGQGLQFLFEYFSETQRNKGNFPGRFSGRQFSNSRSEMNVSTLELGDSALYLCASSSLLSGTGDDGYTFGSGTRLTVV.

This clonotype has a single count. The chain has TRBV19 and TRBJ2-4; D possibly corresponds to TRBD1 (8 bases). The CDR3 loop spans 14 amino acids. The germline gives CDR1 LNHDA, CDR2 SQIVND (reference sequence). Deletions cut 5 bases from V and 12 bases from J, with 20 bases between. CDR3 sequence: CASSSRQGRDSQYF. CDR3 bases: TGTGCCAGTAGTTCCCGACAGGGGAGGGACAGTCAGTACTTC.

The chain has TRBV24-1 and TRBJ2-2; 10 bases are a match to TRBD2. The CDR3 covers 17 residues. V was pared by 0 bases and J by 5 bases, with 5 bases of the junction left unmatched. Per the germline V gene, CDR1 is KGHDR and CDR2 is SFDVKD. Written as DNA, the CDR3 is TGTGCCACCAGTGATTTGAGCGGGGGGGCAAGTACCGGGGAGCTGTTTTTT. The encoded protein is CATSDLSGGASTGELFF.

CDR3 sequence (DNA): TGTGCCAGCAGTTACCACCAGGCGCTCTCCTACGAGCAGTACTTC. Translation: CASSYHQALSYEQYF. The J gene is TRBJ2-7, the V gene TRBV6-2 or TRBV6-3; no reliable D call. Between the trimmed V and J ends, which lost 2 bases and 0 bases, there was a span of 11 bases. In germline, CDR1 is MNHEY, CDR2 SVGEGT. The CDR3 loop spans 15 amino acids.

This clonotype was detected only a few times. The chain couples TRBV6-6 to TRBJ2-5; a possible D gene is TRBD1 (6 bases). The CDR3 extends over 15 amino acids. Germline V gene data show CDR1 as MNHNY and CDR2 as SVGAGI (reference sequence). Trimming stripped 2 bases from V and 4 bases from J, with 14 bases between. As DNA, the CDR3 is TGTGCCAGCAGTTACGGCAGGGGAGTTGGAGAGACCCAGTACTTC. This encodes CASSYGRGVGETQYF.

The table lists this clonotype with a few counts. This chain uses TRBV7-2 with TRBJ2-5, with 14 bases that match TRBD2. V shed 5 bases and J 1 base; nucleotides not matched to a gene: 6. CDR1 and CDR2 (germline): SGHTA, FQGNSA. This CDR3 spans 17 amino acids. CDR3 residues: CASSRGLAGVLQETQYF. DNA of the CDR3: TGTGCCAGCAGCAGGGGACTAGCGGGGGTTCTCCAAGAGACCCAGTACTTC. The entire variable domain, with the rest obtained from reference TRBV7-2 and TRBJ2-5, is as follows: GAGVSQSPSNKVTEKGKDVELRCDPISGHTALYWYRQSLGQGLEFLIYFQGNSAPDKSGLPSDRFSAERTGGSVSTLTIQRTQQEDSAVYLCASSRGLAGVLQETQYFGPGTRLLVL.

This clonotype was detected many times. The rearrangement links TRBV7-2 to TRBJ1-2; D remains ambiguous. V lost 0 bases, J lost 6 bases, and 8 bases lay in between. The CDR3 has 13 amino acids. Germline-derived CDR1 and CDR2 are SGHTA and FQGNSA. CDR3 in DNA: TGTGCCAGCAGCTTAGCTCTTCCGGATGGCTACACCTTC. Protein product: CASSLALPDGYTF.

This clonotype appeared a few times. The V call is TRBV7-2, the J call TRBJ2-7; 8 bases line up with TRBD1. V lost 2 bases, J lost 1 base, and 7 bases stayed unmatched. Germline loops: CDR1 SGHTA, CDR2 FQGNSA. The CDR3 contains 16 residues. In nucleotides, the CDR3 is TGTGCCAGCAGCTTAAGTGGGACAGGACTATCCTACGAGCAGTACTTC. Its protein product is CASSLSGTGLSYEQYF.

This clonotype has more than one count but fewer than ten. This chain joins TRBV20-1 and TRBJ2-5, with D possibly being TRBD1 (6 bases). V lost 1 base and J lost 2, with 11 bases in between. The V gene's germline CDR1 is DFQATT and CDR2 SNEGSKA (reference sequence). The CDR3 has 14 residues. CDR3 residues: CSARGGQFQETQYF. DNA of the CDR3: TGCAGTGCTAGAGGAGGACAGTTTCAAGAGACCCAGTACTTC.

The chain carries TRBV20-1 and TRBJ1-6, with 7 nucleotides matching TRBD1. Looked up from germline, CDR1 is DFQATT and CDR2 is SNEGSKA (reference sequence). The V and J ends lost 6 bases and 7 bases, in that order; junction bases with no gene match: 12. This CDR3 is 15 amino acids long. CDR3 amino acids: CSAPARDRSNSPLHF. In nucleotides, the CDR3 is TGCAGTGCCCCGGCCCGGGACAGATCAAATTCACCCCTCCACTTT.

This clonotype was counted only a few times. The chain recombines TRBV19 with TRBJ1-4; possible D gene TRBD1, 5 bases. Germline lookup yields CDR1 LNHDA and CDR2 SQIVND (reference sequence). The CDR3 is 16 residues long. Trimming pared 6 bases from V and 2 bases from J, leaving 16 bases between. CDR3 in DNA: TGTGCCAGTAGCCCCGCCGGGGGGTGGACTAATGAAAAACTGTTTTTT. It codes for CASSPAGGWTNEKLFF.

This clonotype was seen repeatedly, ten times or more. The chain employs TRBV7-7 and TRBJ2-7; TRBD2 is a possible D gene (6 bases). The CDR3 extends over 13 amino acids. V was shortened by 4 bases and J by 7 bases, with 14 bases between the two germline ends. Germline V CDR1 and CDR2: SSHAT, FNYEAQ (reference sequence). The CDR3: CASSSTGDREQYF. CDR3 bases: TGTGCCAGCAGCTCCACGGGGGATCGGGAGCAGTACTTC.

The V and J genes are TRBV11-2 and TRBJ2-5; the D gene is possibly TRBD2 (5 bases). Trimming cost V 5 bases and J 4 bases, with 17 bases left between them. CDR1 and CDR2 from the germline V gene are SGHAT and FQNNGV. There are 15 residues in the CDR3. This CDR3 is CASSLQWELPETQYF. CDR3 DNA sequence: TGTGCCAGCAGCCTTCAGTGGGAGTTACCAGAGACCCAGTACTTC.